This T cell receptor beta chain was captured by sequencing in a study of blood T cell repertoires in COVID-19. About the study: Sites in the United States, Italy and Spain provided acute and convalescent COVID-19 samples. Sample material is recorded as cDNA or gDNA derived from T cells, B-cell-depleted T cells, or PBMCs.

Per the original methods: How many nucleated cells were present was estimated from reference gene primer amplification. Assay used: immunoSEQ multiplex PCR; TCRdb lists only in-frame clones, some missing. V, J and clone size were drawn from that table, and D and trimming were deduced from the DNA. The sample holds some 410,000 clones, 85% to 90% seen once. In terms of age and location, participants ranged from about 18 to 95 years and lived in about 25 US areas. The CDR3 has 13 amino acids. Germline V CDR1 and CDR2: SGHDT, YYEEEE. The germline V and J ends were trimmed by 3 bases and 3 bases, with 10 bases remaining between them.

The chain carries TRBV5-6 and TRBJ2-7; D may be TRBD1 (6 bases). The origin of this receptor is a woman aged 25 to 45 with acute COVID-19. The sample was PBMCs or T cells enriched from blood (not recorded which). This chain's CDR3 is CASSYTGNYEQYF. The CDR3 region has the DNA TGTGCCAGCAGCTATACAGGGAACTACGAGCAGTACTTC.